Sequencing of this T cell receptor (beta chain) was carried out in a study of shared clonotypes between healthy human individuals. Study-wide points: Exclusively blood specimens were collected; tissue repertoires likely differ. The low donor count limited represented genetic and exposure-history diversity.

The table came from immunoSEQ multiplex PCR; TCRdb's copy has only in-frame clones and leaves some out. The profile shows fewer than 850,000 clones, roughly 91% of them singletons. This CDR3 contains 13 residues. Germline assignment: CDR1 MNHEY and CDR2 SMNVEV (reference sequence). V trimming: 5 bases; J trimming: 2 bases; junction bases outside the gene matches: 2. On this clone itself: Its antigen is unknown.

The sample taken for sequencing was memory CD8+ T cells from PBMCs. Subset indicated: CD45RO+ cells pooled with CCR7-negative TemRA cells. The genes are TRBV27 and TRBJ2-7; 8 bases agree with TRBD2. This sequence was found in a man younger than 30 in good health. Some clones in this sample may be carry-over from other donors' samples. The CDR3 region is CASSHGRAYEQYF. For the CDR3, the DNA is TGTGCCAGCAGTCACGGGAGGGCCTACGAGCAGTACTTC.